This T cell receptor beta chain was documented in a study of T cells expressing NK-cell markers. In the study overall: It was sorted CD3+CD56-NKG2C+, CD3+CD56+NKG2C- and CD3+CD56+NKG2C+ T cells that provided the TCR beta repertoires. Within the sequenced cohort of eight donors, seven exhibited HCMV seropositivity and one was seronegative.

Regarding the study as a whole: As a fraction of CD8+ T cells, dominant NKG2C+ clonotypes reached about 1.0-7.5% in six donors.

Per germline, CDR1 MNHEY and CDR2 SMNVEV (reference sequence). The CDR3 spans 16 residues. For each CDR3 protein, TCRdb gives one entry from its re-call of the 5' RACE reads, without DNA. The sample spans hundreds of thousands of distinct CDR3 sequences; the ten largest clones claim under 4.5%. Comments on this clonotype: Its cognate antigen is unknown.

Material: blood T cells: a sorted CD56 or NKG2C T cell subset, CD4+ or CD8+ T cells, or bulk PBMC T cells (not recorded which). J is TRBJ1-1 and V is TRBV27. The sequence derives from a man aged 18 to 30 in good health. The CDR3 here is CASSPRLRRVFGEAFF.